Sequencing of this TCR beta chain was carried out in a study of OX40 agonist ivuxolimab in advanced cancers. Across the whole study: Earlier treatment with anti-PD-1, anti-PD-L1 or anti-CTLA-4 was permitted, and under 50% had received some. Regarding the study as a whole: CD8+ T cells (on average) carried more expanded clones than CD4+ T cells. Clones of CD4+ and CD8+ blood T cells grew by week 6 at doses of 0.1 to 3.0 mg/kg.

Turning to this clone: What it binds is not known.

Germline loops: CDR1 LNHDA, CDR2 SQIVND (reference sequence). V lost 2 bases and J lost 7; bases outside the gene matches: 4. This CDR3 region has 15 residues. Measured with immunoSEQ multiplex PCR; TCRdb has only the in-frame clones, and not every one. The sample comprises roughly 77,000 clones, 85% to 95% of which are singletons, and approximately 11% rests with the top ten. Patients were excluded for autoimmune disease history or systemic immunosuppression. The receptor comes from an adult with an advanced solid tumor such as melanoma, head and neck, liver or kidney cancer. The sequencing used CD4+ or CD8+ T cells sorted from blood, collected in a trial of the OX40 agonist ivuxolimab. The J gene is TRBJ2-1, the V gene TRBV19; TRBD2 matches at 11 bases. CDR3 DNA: TGTGCCAGTAGTATATGGAGACTAGCGGGGAATGAGCAGTTCTTC. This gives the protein CASSIWRLAGNEQFF.